The subject of this entry is one TCR beta chain. The data were obtained in a study of T-cell memory formation after mild COVID-19. MiXCR, applied by TCRdb to the 5' RACE reads, yields one record per CDR3 protein. The sample lists around 250,000 distinct CDR3 sequences, under 20% occurring once. Sequenced input: PBMCs or a T cell subset sorted from them (not recorded which). The receptor was isolated from a man between 18 and 35 years old who had mild COVID-19 (a few samples of this study predate the infection). Cell type and time point are not known.

CDR3 sequence: CASSPPGIRGAQHF. The CDR3 DNA reads TGTGCCAGCTCACCACCTGGCATCAGGGGGGCCCAGCATTTT. V and J are TRBV18 and TRBJ1-5, with 7 nucleotides matching TRBD1. V lost 0 bases and J lost 11; bases outside the gene matches: 7. Per germline, CDR1 KGHSH and CDR2 LQKENI. CDR3 length: 14 amino acids.